This TCR beta chain was recorded in a study of early T cells in non-severe SARS-CoV-2 infection. The wider study: The input, bulk RNA from unsorted whole blood, was sequenced, and chains were unpaired. Study-wide findings and caveats: Private and CD4 specificities were missed by VDJdb matching, skewed to anti-spike CD8.

In the library, individual cDNA molecules carried attached unique molecular identifiers. TCRdb passed the 5' RACE reads through MiXCR, listing each CDR3 protein once. In the table there are 45,000 to 55,000 distinct CDR3 sequences, around 10% of which are singletons. This clonotype occurred many times. Antigen unknown. This CDR3 region has 14 residues. V dropped 5 bases and J dropped 4 bases, with 14 bases sitting between them. This sequence originates from an adult who was a healthcare worker with PCR-confirmed SARS-CoV-2 infection or an uninfected control (not recorded which). Sequencing used whole blood. The genes are TRBV12-3 or TRBV12-4 and TRBJ1-1, with D hard to call. The CDR3 here is CASSLQSSGTEAFF. In DNA form, the CDR3 reads TGTGCCAGCAGTCTACAGTCCTCGGGCACTGAAGCTTTCTTT.